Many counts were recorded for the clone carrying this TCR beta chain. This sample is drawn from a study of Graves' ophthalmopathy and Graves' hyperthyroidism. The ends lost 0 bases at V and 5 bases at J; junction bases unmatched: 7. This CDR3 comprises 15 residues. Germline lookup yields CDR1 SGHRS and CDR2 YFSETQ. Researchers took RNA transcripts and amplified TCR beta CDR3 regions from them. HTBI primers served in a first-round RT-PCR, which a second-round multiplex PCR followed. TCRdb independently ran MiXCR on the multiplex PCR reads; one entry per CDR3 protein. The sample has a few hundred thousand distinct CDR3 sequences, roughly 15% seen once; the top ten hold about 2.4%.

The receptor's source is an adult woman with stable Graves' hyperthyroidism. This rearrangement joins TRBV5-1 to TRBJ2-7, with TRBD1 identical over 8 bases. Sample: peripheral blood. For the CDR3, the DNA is TGCGCCAGCAGCTTGGCAGCGACAGGGGCGGACGAGCAGTACTTC. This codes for CASSLAATGADEQYF.